This TCR beta chain was recorded in a study of radiation and T cells in renal cell carcinoma. Clones were sequenced by immunoSEQ multiplex PCR, and TCRdb holds only the in-frame ones, with some missing. The sample shows 70,000 to 100,000 clones, approximately 86% of them seen only once. This clone was observed a single time. No conserved phenylalanine or tryptophan is present at the end of the CDR3, so a read error is the likely explanation. V was clipped by 1 base and J by 5 bases, with 9 bases between them. The germline V gene encodes CDR1 SGHNT and CDR2 YENEEA. This CDR3 comprises 13 residues. As for time point: blood 2 weeks post-SBRT. Treatment denoted: 15 Gy SBRT to primary tumor, nephrectomy 4 weeks later.

This sequence joins TRBV11-3 and TRBJ2-7; D may be TRBD1 (6 bases). The input for sequencing was blood, taken from a patient whose treatment included radiotherapy and nephrectomy. The source of this sequence is a woman in her fifties or sixties with renal cell carcinoma. The CDR3 loop is CASSLVRGHEQYL. As DNA, the CDR3 is TGTGCCAGCAGCTTAGTCAGGGGCCACGAGCAGTACCTC.